This T cell receptor beta chain was profiled in a study of Ad26.COV2.S vaccination and SARS-CoV-2 variants. Libraries were prepared by immunoSEQ multiplex PCR; TCRdb keeps only in-frame clonotypes and omits some of them. The sample has about 450,000 clones, 80% to 90% seen once. Described treatment: some 20 received Ad26.COV2.S at low or high dose, single or two shots; about 5 received placebo; per-sample allocation not given. Day 63 after the first vaccine or placebo injection was the time point for sampling. V dropped 9 bases and J dropped 7; count of bases not matched to a gene: 12. The CDR3 spans 15 residues. Germline lookup yields CDR1 LNHDA and CDR2 SQIVND (reference sequence).

The sample consisted of peripheral blood, taken in a trial of Ad26.COV2.S vaccine versus placebo. This TCR derives from a person aged 18-65 years who received the Ad26.COV2.S COVID-19 vaccine or a placebo. The V call is TRBV19, the J call TRBJ2-1; 10 positions match TRBD2. CDR3 in amino acids: CASPPAGGPFNEQFF. DNA of the CDR3: TGTGCCAGCCCTCCAGCGGGAGGGCCCTTTAATGAGCAGTTCTTC.